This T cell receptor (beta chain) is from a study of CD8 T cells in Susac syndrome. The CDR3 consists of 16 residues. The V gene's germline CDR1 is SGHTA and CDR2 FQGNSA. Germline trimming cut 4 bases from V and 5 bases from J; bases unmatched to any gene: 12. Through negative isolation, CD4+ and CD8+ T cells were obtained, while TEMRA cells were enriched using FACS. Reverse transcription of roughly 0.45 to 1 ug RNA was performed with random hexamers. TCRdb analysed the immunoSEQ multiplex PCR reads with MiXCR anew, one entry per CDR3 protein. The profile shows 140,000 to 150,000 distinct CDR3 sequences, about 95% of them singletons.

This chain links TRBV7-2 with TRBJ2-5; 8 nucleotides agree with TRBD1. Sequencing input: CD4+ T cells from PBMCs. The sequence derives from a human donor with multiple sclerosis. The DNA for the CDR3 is TGTGCCAGCAGCTCATTCGGACAGGGTCGCCAGGAGACCCAGTACTTC. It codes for CASSSFGQGRQETQYF. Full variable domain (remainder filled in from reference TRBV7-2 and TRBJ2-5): GAGVSQSPSNKVTEKGKDVELRCDPISGHTALYWYRQSLGQGLEFLIYFQGNSAPDKSGLPSDRFSAERTGGSVSTLTIQRTQQEDSAVYLCASSSFGQGRQETQYFGPGTRLLVL.